The source of this T cell receptor beta chain is a study of cytomegalovirus exposure and HLA in healthy donors. Study background: Earlier work reported 90 million to 120 million unique TCR beta sequences from 180 million or so T cells. Overall study results and limits: Equally common other TCR beta chains were less clonally expanded than HLA-associated ones, a later analysis found. Presence/absence results assume similar sequencing depth per donor, which may not hold.

The primer mix had 60 Vbeta and 13 Jbeta primers. Sequenced by immunoSEQ multiplex PCR; TCRdb stores in-frame clones only, minus some. Of about 91,000 clones listed, about 68% are singletons. This clone has only one observation. Its antigen remains unidentified. This receptor was identified in a human donor in good health. Input material: PBMCs.

CDR3 loop: CASSPGGGSYEQYF. The CDR3 nucleotides are TGTGCCAGTAGTCCAGGGGGCGGTTCCTACGAGCAGTACTTC. This chain joins TRBV19 and TRBJ2-7, with 8 nucleotides matching TRBD1. Germline assignment: CDR1 LNHDA and CDR2 SQIVND (reference sequence). The ends lost 5 bases at V and 1 base at J; junction bases unmatched: 4. CDR3 length equals 14 residues.